This T cell receptor beta chain was sequenced in a study of T cells after yellow fever vaccination (dated by TCRdb to the late 2010s). General notes on the study: Libraries from fractions with low cell numbers were prepared with the SMART-Seq v4 Ultra Low Input RNA kit. To follow T-cell clones before and after primary and booster YFV17D yellow fever vaccination, bulk TCR alpha and beta repertoires were sequenced over time. Two healthy male donors, one aged 18 to 30 and one aged 30 to 40 years, were included in the cohort. Bulk PBMC replicates and cell subsets were isolated from blood drawn at multiple timepoints before and after both primary and secondary immunization.

The CDR3 runs 17 amino acids, cysteine and phenylalanine included. Here the CDR3 DNA is all that survives: 51 bases in frame from base 1. CDR1 and CDR2 are read off the germline V gene (reference sequence) as SGHKS and YYEKEE. The junction shows trimming of 3 bases on V and 0 bases on J, and the gene matches do not reach 7 bases of it. A remark on this clonotype: Its antigen has not been determined. Nothing much larger sits one base from this clone, and base qualities are not available.

The study at large found these results: After the booster, most of the clones that had expanded following primary vaccination were detected again (roughly 96% of CD4 and roughly 90% of CD8), which suggests that memory was broadly maintained. Computational filtering was required because FACS-sorted repertoires could contain abundant contaminating clonotypes from the bulk population. Compared with the primary T-cell response, the secondary T-cell response was faster but weaker, reaching its peak on day 5 rather than on day 15. Because only two donors were included in the study, the extent to which the findings can be generalized is limited. A small share of clonotypes occurred in both CD4 and CD8 compartments, likely arising from convergent recombination.

TCR cDNA was synthesized by 5'RACE template switching, through which a universal primer site and unique molecular identifiers were introduced. Priming of cDNA synthesis was performed from both the TCR alpha and TCR beta constant segments. Libraries were amplified in two PCR steps, with sample barcodes and sequencing adapters added in the second step. Sequencing of libraries was done on Illumina HiSeq 2500 (2x100 bp) or NovaSeq (2x150 bp). In the original analysis: Demultiplexing of reads and collapsing into UMI consensus sequences were performed with MIGEC, and V(D)J alignment was carried out with MiXCR. Clonotypes responding to the vaccine were identified with edgeR on replicate PBMC samples, with the criteria of FDR below 0.01 and a log2 fold change above 5 up to day 15. Each bulk clonotype received a CD4 or CD8 identity based on whether the sequenced CD4 or CD8 repertoire contained that clonotype at higher abundance. Through fastp at Q25 and MiXCR, TCRdb rebuilt clones from the public reads, retaining in-frame beta chains. When rows share a CDR3 protein, they turn into one entry using the most common DNA and genes. TCRdb's processing, not the study's, gives the V and J calls here. This sample is represented by approximately 350,000 distinct CDR3 sequences; roughly 10% of them were singletons. The ten largest clones capture roughly 18% of the sample.

What the treatment or condition label conveys for this sample: live attenuated yellow fever vaccine strain. At each blood-draw timepoint, two biological replicates of bulk PBMCs were collected. PBMCs were isolated from peripheral blood using a standard Ficoll-Paque protocol. TriZol was used to extract RNA from bulk PBMCs, from CD4 and CD8 fractions, and from dextramer-positive and dextramer-negative fractions. Rearrangement joined TRBV5-5 to TRBJ2-2; 8 bases in between match TRBD1. The source material was PBMCs, sampled on the day of the first yellow fever vaccination. This TCR came from a man between 18 and 29 years old who received the YFV17D yellow fever vaccine. CDR3 loop: CASSSRDRGANTGELFF. The DNA is TGTGCCAGCAGCTCACGAGACAGGGGAGCGAACACCGGGGAGCTGTTTTTT.